This TCR beta chain was sequenced for a study of beta chain features in type 1 diabetes. General observations from the study: The study found moderately but significantly shorter TCRB CDR3s in all four CD4+ subsets of Type 1 diabetes patients. Fewer insertions but more deletions were seen at VDJ junctions in type 1 diabetes patients. The study found that naive, central memory and Treg TCRB repertoires appeared more similar in patients than in healthy donors.

The V segment lost 4 bases and the J segment 6 bases; nucleotides outside the gene matches: 13. Germline-derived CDR1 and CDR2 are SGHNT and YYREEE (reference sequence). This CDR3 spans 17 amino acids. Post-sort purity exceeded 95% for all sorted populations. In its sample, this clone was seen a few times. The antigen is not known. Since all of the isolated RNA was reverse transcribed, expressed TCRB transcripts were what got sequenced. Assay: immunoSEQ multiplex PCR; the TCRdb copy retains only in-frame clones and omits some. The sample yields a few hundred thousand clones, roughly 13% seen once. The clonotype originates from a woman aged 18-29 years with type 1 diabetes. Source material: naive CD4+ T cells from blood. This chain connects TRBV5-4 to TRBJ2-1; TRBD1 aligns across 10 bases. The CDR3 region has the DNA TGTGCCAGCAGCCCTAGGAACCGGGACAGGGGACCCAATGAGCAGTTCTTC. Its protein is CASSPRNRDRGPNEQFF.